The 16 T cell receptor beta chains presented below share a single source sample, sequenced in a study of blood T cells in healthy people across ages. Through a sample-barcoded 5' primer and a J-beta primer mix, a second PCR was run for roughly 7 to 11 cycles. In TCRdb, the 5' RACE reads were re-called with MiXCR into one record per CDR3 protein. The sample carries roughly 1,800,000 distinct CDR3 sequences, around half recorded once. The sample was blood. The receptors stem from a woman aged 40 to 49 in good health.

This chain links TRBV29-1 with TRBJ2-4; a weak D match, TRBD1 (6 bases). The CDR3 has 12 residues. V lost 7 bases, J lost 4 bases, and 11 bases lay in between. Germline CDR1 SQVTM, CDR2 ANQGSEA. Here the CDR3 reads CSAGQRKNIQYF. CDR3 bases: TGCAGCGCCGGACAGCGAAAAAACATTCAGTACTTC.

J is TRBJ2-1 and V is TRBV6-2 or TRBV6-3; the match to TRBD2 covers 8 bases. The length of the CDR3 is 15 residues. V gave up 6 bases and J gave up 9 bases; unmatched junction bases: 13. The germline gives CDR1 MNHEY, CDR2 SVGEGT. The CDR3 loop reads CASRPAGLGSAEQFF. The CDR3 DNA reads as TGTGCCAGCAGACCGGCGGGACTAGGGTCCGCTGAGCAGTTCTTC.

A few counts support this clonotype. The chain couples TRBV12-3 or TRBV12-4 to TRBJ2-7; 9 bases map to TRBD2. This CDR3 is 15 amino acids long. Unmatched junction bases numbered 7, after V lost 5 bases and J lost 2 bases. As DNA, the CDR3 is TGTGCCAGCAGTCGTACAGCGGGGGGCCCCTACGAGCAGTACTTC. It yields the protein CASSRTAGGPYEQYF.

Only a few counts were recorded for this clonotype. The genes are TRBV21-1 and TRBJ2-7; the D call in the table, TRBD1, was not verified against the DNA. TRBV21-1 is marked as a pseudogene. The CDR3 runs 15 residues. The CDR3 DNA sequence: TGTGCCAGCAGCAGGGACAGGGGGAGGTTGTACGAGCAGTACTTC. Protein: CASSRDRGRLYEQYF.

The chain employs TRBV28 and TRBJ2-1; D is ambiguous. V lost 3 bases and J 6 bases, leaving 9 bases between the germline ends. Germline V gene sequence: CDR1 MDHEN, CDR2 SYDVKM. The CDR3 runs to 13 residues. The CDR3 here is CASSFPRSNEQFF. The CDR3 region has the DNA TGTGCCAGCAGTTTCCCCCGGTCCAATGAGCAGTTCTTC.

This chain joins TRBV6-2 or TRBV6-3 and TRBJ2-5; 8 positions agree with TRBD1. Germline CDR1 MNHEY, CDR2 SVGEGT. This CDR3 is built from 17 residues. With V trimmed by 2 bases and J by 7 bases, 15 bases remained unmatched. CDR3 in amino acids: CASSYPRQGSVLGTQYF. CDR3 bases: TGTGCCAGCAGTTACCCACGACAGGGGAGCGTCCTAGGGACCCAGTACTTC.

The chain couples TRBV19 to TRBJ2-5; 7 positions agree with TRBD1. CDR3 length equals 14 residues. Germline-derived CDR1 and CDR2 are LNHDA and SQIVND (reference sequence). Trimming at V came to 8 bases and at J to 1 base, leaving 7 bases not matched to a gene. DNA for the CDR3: TGTGCCAGTTCGGGACAGACGATCCAAGAGACCCAGTACTTC. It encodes CASSGQTIQETQYF.

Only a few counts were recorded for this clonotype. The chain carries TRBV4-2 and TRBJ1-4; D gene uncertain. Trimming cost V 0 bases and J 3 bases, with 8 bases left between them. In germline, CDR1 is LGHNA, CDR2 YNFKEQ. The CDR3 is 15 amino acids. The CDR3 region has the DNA TGTGCCAGCAGCCAAGATGAGGGTCCTAATGAAAAACTGTTTTTT. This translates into CASSQDEGPNEKLFF.

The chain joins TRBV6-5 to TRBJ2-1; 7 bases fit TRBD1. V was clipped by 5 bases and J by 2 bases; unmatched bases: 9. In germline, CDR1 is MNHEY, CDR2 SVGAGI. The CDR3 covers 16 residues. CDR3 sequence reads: CASSPWTGLAYNEQFF. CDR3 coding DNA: TGTGCCAGCAGTCCGTGGACAGGTCTTGCCTACAATGAGCAGTTCTTC.

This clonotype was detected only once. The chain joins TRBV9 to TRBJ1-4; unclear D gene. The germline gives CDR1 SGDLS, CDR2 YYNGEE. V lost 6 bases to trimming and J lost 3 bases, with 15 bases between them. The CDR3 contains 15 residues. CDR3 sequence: CASTHHPDSNEKLFF. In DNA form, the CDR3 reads TGTGCCAGCACCCACCACCCAGACTCTAATGAAAAACTGTTTTTT.

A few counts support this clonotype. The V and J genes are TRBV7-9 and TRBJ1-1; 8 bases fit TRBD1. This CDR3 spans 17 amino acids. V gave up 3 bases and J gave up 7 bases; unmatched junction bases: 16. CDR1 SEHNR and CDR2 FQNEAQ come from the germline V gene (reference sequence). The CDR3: CASSLKNLRDRGSEAFF. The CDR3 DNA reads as TGTGCCAGCAGCTTGAAGAACTTAAGAGACAGGGGAAGTGAAGCTTTCTTT. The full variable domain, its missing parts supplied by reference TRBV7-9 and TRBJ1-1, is DTGVSQNPRHKITKRGQNVTFRCDPISEHNRLYWYRQTLGQGPEFLTYFQNEAQLEKSRLLSDRFSAERPKGSFSTLEIQRTEQGDSAMYLCASSLKNLRDRGSEAFFGQGTRLTVV.

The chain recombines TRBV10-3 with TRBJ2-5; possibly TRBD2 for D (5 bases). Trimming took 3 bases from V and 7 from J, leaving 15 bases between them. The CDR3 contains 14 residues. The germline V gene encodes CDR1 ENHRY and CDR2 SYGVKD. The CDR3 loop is CAISDERLKGTQYF. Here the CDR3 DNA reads TGTGCCATCAGTGATGAGAGACTAAAGGGGACCCAGTACTTC.

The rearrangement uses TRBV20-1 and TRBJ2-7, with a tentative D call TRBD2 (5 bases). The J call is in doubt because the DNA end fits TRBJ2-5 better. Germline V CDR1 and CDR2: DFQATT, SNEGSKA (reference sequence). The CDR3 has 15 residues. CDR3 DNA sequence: TGCAGTGCTAGAGATCTATGGACTTCGAGGGAGACCCAGTACTTC. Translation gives CSARDLWTSRETQYF.

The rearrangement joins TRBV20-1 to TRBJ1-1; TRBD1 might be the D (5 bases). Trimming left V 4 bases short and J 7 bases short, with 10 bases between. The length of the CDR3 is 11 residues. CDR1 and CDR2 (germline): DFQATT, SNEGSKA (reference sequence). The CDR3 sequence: CSAKRQIEAFF. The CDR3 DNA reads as TGCAGTGCTAAAAGACAGATTGAAGCTTTCTTT.

This chain's CDR3 is CASSQGDREFHEQYF. The CDR3 DNA reads as TGTGCCAGCAGCCAAGGAGACAGGGAGTTCCACGAGCAGTACTTC. This chain links TRBV4-2 with TRBJ2-7; TRBD1 agrees at 7 bases. V trimming: 1 base; J trimming: 5 bases; junction bases outside the gene matches: 8. This CDR3 is built from 15 residues. Germline V gives CDR1 LGHNA, CDR2 YNFKEQ.

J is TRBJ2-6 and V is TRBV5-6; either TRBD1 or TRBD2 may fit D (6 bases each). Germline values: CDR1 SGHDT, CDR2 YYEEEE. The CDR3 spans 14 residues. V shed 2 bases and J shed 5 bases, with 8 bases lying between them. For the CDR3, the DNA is TGTGCCAGCAGCTTCGGGGGCAGGGCCAACGTCCTGACTTTC. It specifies CASSFGGRANVLTF.